One and the same sample provided the 21 T cell receptor beta chains below, sequenced in a study of CD8 T cells in ankylosing spondylitis. Study-level points and caveats: In ankylosing spondylitis blood, a motif of several highly homologous TCR beta variants appeared characteristic.

TCRdb re-derived calls from the 5' RACE reads in MiXCR, one entry per CDR3 protein. The sample contains under 950,000 distinct CDR3 sequences, about 20% of which appear only once. Their recognized antigens are unknown. The sequencing input was blood, either unsorted or a sorted T cell fraction (not recorded which). The source of these receptors is a male donor with ankylosing spondylitis.

The sample holds a few counts of this clonotype. V usage is TRBV20-1 and J usage is TRBJ2-3; TRBD2 agrees at 11 bases. CDR1 and CDR2 (germline): DFQATT, SNEGSKA (reference sequence). The CDR3 spans 14 residues. After removal of 6 bases from V and 2 bases from J, the junction contained 4 bases not matched to a gene. The CDR3 loop is CSAIAGGNTDTQYF. CDR3 DNA: TGCAGTGCCATAGCGGGAGGGAACACAGATACGCAGTATTTT.

This clonotype was observed a single time. One junction end disagrees with the germline gene, perhaps due to a read error. The rearrangement links TRBV3-1 to TRBJ2-1; 11 positions match TRBD2. CDR1 is LGHDT and CDR2 is YNNKEL in the germline V gene (reference sequence). The CDR3 length is 18 residues. CDR3 loop: CARSYWTSGRGSYNEQFF. The CDR3 DNA reads as TGTGCCCGCAGCTACTGGACTAGCGGGCGTGGGTCCTACAATGAGCAGTTCTTC.

This CDR3 is CASSEASGRKETQYF. CDR3 nucleotides: TGTGCCAGCAGTGAAGCCAGCGGGAGAAAAGAGACCCAGTACTTC. The chain couples TRBV2 to TRBJ2-5; TRBD2 matches at 8 bases. Germline trimming cut 0 bases from V and 3 bases from J; bases unmatched to any gene: 3. This CDR3 contains 15 residues. The germline V gene encodes CDR1 SNHLY and CDR2 FYNNEI.

This chain links TRBV29-1 with TRBJ1-2; a weak D match, TRBD1 (6 bases). Germline-derived CDR1 and CDR2 are SQVTM and ANQGSEA. Trimming took 6 bases from V and 8 from J, leaving 13 bases between them. The CDR3 is made up of 11 amino acids. The chain's CDR3 is CSVIGGRGYTF. In nucleotides, the CDR3 is TGCAGCGTCATAGGGGGGCGAGGCTACACCTTC. Full variable domain (rest looked up from reference TRBV29-1 and TRBJ1-2): SAVISQKPSRDICQRGTSLTIQCQVDSQVTMMFWYRQQPGQSLTLIATANQGSEATYESGFVIDKFPISRPNLTFSTLTVSNMSPEDSSIYLCSVIGGRGYTFGSGTRLTVV.

This clonotype was seen many times. The genes are TRBV24-1 and TRBJ2-1; no definite D call. V was shortened by 0 bases and J by 6 bases, with 5 bases between the two germline ends. CDR1 and CDR2 (germline): KGHDR, SFDVKD. This CDR3 contains 13 residues. CDR3 loop: CATSDLPGNEQFF. The CDR3 DNA reads as TGTGCCACCAGTGATTTGCCAGGCAATGAGCAGTTCTTC.

This chain links TRBV29-1 with TRBJ2-7; D not resolved. Germline V gene lookup returns CDR1 SQVTM and CDR2 ANQGSEA. V was shortened by 1 base and J by 2 bases, with 6 bases between the two germline ends. The CDR3 has 12 residues. The CDR3 region has the DNA TGCAGCGTTGAAGTTGGGGCCTACGAGCAGTACTTC. Amino acids: CSVEVGAYEQYF.

This clonotype was observed a handful of times. The CDR3 bases are TGTGCCAGCTCACCGACTAGCGGGCACAATGAGCAGTTCTTC. Amino acids: CASSPTSGHNEQFF. The chain carries TRBV18 and TRBJ2-1, with TRBD2 matching 10 bases. The junction had 1 base not matched to a gene; V was cut back by 3 bases and J by 5 bases. Germline values: CDR1 KGHSH, CDR2 LQKENI. The CDR3 is made up of 14 amino acids. Using reference TRBV18 and TRBJ2-1 for the parts outside the CDR3, the full variable domain is NAGVMQNPRHLVRRRGQEARLRCSPMKGHSHVYWYRQLPEEGLKFMVYLQKENIIDESGMPKERFSAEFPKEGPSILRIQQVVRGDSAAYFCASSPTSGHNEQFFGPGTRLTVL.

The chain uses TRBV12-3 or TRBV12-4 and TRBJ1-1, with 7 positions matching TRBD1. The CDR3 runs 13 residues. V was pared by 6 bases and J by 6 bases, with 7 bases of the junction left unmatched. The CDR3 loop is CASSLTGDSEAFF. The DNA for the CDR3 is TGTGCCAGCAGCTTAACAGGGGACTCTGAAGCTTTCTTT.

The CDR3 DNA is TGTGCCAGCTCACATTGGGGGGAGCGATACGAGCAGTACTTC. Translated, it gives CASSHWGERYEQYF. The V gene is TRBV18, the J gene TRBJ2-7; D is perhaps TRBD2 (6 bases). V was shortened by 4 bases and J by 4 bases, with 14 bases between the two germline ends. Germline V gene sequence: CDR1 KGHSH, CDR2 LQKENI. The CDR3 is 14 residues long. The variable domain in full, with the rest retrieved from reference TRBV18 and TRBJ2-7, is NAGVMQNPRHLVRRRGQEARLRCSPMKGHSHVYWYRQLPEEGLKFMVYLQKENIIDESGMPKERFSAEFPKEGPSILRIQQVVRGDSAAYFCASSHWGERYEQYFGPGTRLTVT.

The genes are TRBV20-1 and TRBJ2-4; 14 bases fit TRBD2. Losses at the gene ends were 3 bases for V and 0 bases for J; bases not matched to a gene: 1. The CDR3 is 16 residues long. Germline CDR1 DFQATT, CDR2 SNEGSKA (reference sequence). CDR3 nucleotide sequence: TGCAGTGCTAGGGGACTAGCGGGAGAAGCCAAAAACATTCAGTACTTC. This codes for CSARGLAGEAKNIQYF.

The chain is built from TRBV11-3 and TRBJ2-2; TRBD1 matches at 7 bases. CDR3 size: 14 residues. V trimming: 3 bases; J trimming: 7 bases; junction bases outside the gene matches: 5. From germline, CDR1 is SGHNT and CDR2 YENEEA. CDR3 region: CASSFGQDDGELFF. CDR3 nucleotides: TGTGCCAGCAGCTTTGGACAGGATGACGGGGAGCTGTTTTTT.

The sample holds many counts of this clonotype. The V gene is TRBV20-1, the J gene TRBJ2-3, with 8 bases that match TRBD2. The V and J ends lost 0 bases and 4 bases, in that order; junction bases with no gene match: 9. The CDR3 runs 16 residues. CDR1 DFQATT and CDR2 SNEGSKA come from the germline V gene (reference sequence). This CDR3 reads CSARDPRGGLADTQYF. CDR3 sequence (DNA): TGCAGTGCTAGAGATCCCCGGGGGGGCCTCGCAGATACGCAGTATTTT.

This clonotype appeared a few times. As DNA, the CDR3 is TGTGCCATCAGAGGTGGGGGCGCAGATACGCAGTATTTT. This gives the protein CAIRGGGADTQYF. The chain recombines TRBV10-3 with TRBJ2-3, with D possibly being TRBD1 (6 bases). The CDR3 spans 13 residues. V lost 6 bases, J lost 4 bases, and 11 bases lay in between. CDR1 and CDR2 from the germline V gene are ENHRY and SYGVKD.

This clonotype has a handful of counts. The CDR3 protein is CASRTGAGGTEAFF. CDR3 in DNA: TGTGCCAGCAGAACGGGGGCAGGGGGCACTGAAGCTTTCTTT. The chain recombines TRBV6-1 with TRBJ1-1, with 7 bases fitting TRBD1. Germline V gene data show CDR1 as MNHNS and CDR2 as SASEGT. The trim removed 6 bases at V and 4 bases at J, leaving 8 bases unmatched. The CDR3 totals 14 residues.

The CDR3 protein is CASSQSRGTGGSEQYF. The CDR3 DNA follows: TGTGCCAGCAGCCAATCACGCGGGACAGGGGGCTCCGAGCAGTACTTC. The rearrangement joins TRBV3-1 to TRBJ2-7, with 12 positions matching TRBD1. This CDR3 comprises 16 residues. The V segment lost 2 bases and the J segment 6 bases; nucleotides outside the gene matches: 8. Germline assignment: CDR1 LGHDT and CDR2 YNNKEL (reference sequence).

The V gene is TRBV4-2, the J gene TRBJ1-1; a possible D gene is TRBD1 (5 bases). V shed 0 bases and J shed 1 base, with 15 bases lying between them. Germline CDR1 is LGHNA and CDR2 is YNFKEQ. CDR3 size: 17 residues. The chain's CDR3 is CASSQDPAGLPNTEAFF. The DNA of the CDR3 is TGTGCCAGCAGCCAAGATCCGGCAGGGCTTCCGAACACTGAAGCTTTCTTT.

The V gene is TRBV5-1, the J gene TRBJ1-2, with D unclear. Trimming took off 3 bases at V and 3 bases at J, with 15 bases between the two ends. This CDR3 has 15 amino acids. CDR1 SGHRS and CDR2 YFSETQ come from the germline V gene. In DNA form, the CDR3 reads TGCGCCAGCAGCTCCGGGCCAGTCCAGGACTATGGCTACACCTTC. Translation: CASSSGPVQDYGYTF. Based on the CDR3 plus reference TRBV5-1 and TRBJ1-2, the full variable domain is KAGVTQTPRYLIKTRGQQVTLSCSPISGHRSVSWYQQTPGQGLQFLFEYFSETQRNKGNFPGRFSGRQFSNSRSEMNVSTLELGDSALYLCASSSGPVQDYGYTFGSGTRLTVV.

This clonotype has just a few counts. The V call is TRBV6-5, the J call TRBJ1-4, with D perhaps TRBD1 (5 bases). This CDR3 is 15 amino acids long. Trimming left V 2 bases short and J 3 bases short, with 10 bases between. Germline CDR1 and CDR2: MNHEY and SVGAGI. The CDR3 DNA sequence: TGTGCCAGCAGTTACGGGATGGGGGCTAATGAAAAACTGTTTTTT. Translating gives CASSYGMGANEKLFF.

The chain has TRBV7-9 and TRBJ2-3; possibly TRBD2 for D (5 bases). The V gene lost 5 bases and the J gene lost 4 bases, with 19 bases spanning the gap. Germline V lookup: CDR1 SEHNR, CDR2 FQNEAQ (reference sequence). The CDR3 extends over 16 amino acids. CDR3 sequence (DNA): TGTGCCAGCAGCGGACCTAGCCTCTCCCCCCCAGATACGCAGTATTTT. This gives the protein CASSGPSLSPPDTQYF.

This clonotype has only a few counts. The chain is built from TRBV15 and TRBJ2-1, with 7 bases aligning to TRBD2. The CDR3 sequence is 15 residues long. Trimming took 5 bases from V and 7 from J; bases not matched to a gene: 11. CDR1 and CDR2 (germline): LNHNV, YYDKDF (reference sequence). CDR3 nucleotides: TGTGCCACCAGCTCCGGGGTCTCGGGGGGAAATGAGCAGTTCTTC. Translation gives CATSSGVSGGNEQFF.

This chain links TRBV7-9 with TRBJ1-2; tentative D call: TRBD1 (5 bases). Germline V gene data show CDR1 as SEHNR and CDR2 as FQNEAQ (reference sequence). The CDR3 consists of 15 residues. V lost 1 base, J lost 5 bases, and 14 bases lay in between. Written as DNA, the CDR3 is TGTGCCAGCAGCTTAGGGCAGGGAAATAATTATGGCTACACCTTC. It translates to CASSLGQGNNYGYTF.